This TCR beta chain comes out of a study of shared clonotypes between healthy human individuals. Study-wide points: Generation probabilities were higher for clonotypes shared across all four sorted-subset donors than for unshared ones.

How the authors handled the data: As immunoSEQ supplied junction-only sequences (without quality scores), filtering differed. Repertoires were generated with immunoSEQ multiplex PCR, while TCRdb's copy carries only in-frame clones and drops some. V and J calls and clone size come straight from that table; D and trimming were deduced from the DNA. The sample consists of about 2,500,000 clones, more than 90% of them appearing once. This clone was recorded only once. The antigen is not known. Donors were Caucasian adults residing in Nashville, Tennessee, USA. Material for sequencing was naive CD4+ T cells sorted from blood. Indicated subset: CD45RA+ positively selected. The origin of this receptor is a man aged 18 to 29 in good health.

CDR3 nucleotide sequence: TGTGCCAGCAGTTACTCGAATCAGGCAGGGACCTACGAGCAGTACTTC. It is translated as CASSYSNQAGTYEQYF. The chain recombines TRBV6-5 with TRBJ2-7, with TRBD1 as a possible D gene (5 bases). Trimming removed 0 bases from V and 2 bases from J, with 14 bases in between. The CDR3 contains 16 residues. From germline, CDR1 is MNHEY and CDR2 SVGAGI.